Listed here are 4 T cell receptor beta chains from one sample, sequenced in a study of T cells after yellow fever vaccination. TCRdb re-called the 5' RACE reads through MiXCR, storing one row per CDR3 protein. The sample contains 500,000 to 650,000 distinct CDR3 sequences, 12% of which appear only once. Sequences were derived from PBMCs, sampled on the day of the yellow fever booster vaccination. All receptors derive from a man between 25 and 39 years old who received the YFV17D yellow fever vaccine.

This clonotype came up many times. The V gene is TRBV10-3, the J gene TRBJ2-3, with 8 positions matching TRBD2. The CDR3 has 15 residues. Losses at the gene ends were 6 bases for V and 2 bases for J; bases not matched to a gene: 7. Germline values: CDR1 ENHRY, CDR2 SYGVKD. This chain's CDR3 is CAIRALAGYTDTQYF. In nucleotides, the CDR3 is TGTGCCATCAGGGCCCTAGCGGGTTACACAGATACGCAGTATTTT.

This clonotype appeared a few times. This chain joins TRBV6-1 and TRBJ2-1; TRBD2 agrees at 11 bases. V dropped 7 bases and J dropped 0; count of bases not matched to a gene: 2. Per germline, CDR1 MNHNS and CDR2 SASEGT. The CDR3 covers 15 residues. CDR3 in DNA: TGTGCCAGCACTAGCGGGGGGTACTCCTACAATGAGCAGTTCTTC. It specifies CASTSGGYSYNEQFF.

This clonotype turned up a few times. The genes are TRBV21-1 and TRBJ1-2; the DNA was not used to check the table's D call, TRBD1. TRBV21-1 is classified as a pseudogene. This CDR3 contains 14 residues. The CDR3 nucleotides read TGTGCCAGCCCGCGGGACAGGGGAGGGAGTGGCTACACCTTC. Translation gives CASPRDRGGSGYTF.

The table lists this clonotype with a few counts. J is TRBJ2-6 and V is TRBV12-3 or TRBV12-4; D is unclear. The CDR3 loop spans 17 amino acids. V lost 7 bases, J lost 0 bases, and 16 bases lay in between. The CDR3 DNA is TGTGCCAGCACCGGCCTCGGCAGATCCTCTGGGGCCAACGTCCTGACTTTC. It translates to CASTGLGRSSGANVLTF.